One sample yielded the 2 T cell receptor beta chains listed below, sequenced in a study. TCRdb independently ran MiXCR on the 5' RACE reads; one entry per CDR3 protein. The table lists about 47,000 distinct CDR3 sequences, 28% of them singletons. The specimen was naive CD4+ T cells sorted from blood. Stated subset: naive CD4+ T cells, CD4+CD45RA+CD25-. The source is a female donor with breast cancer.

This sequence joins TRBV12-3 or TRBV12-4 and TRBJ1-6; D is possibly TRBD1 (5 bases). Trimming stripped 3 bases from V and 8 bases from J, with 11 bases between. The CDR3 runs to 14 residues. The CDR3 loop reads CASSLGDGYSPLHF. CDR3 DNA sequence: TGTGCCAGCAGTTTGGGGGACGGATATTCACCCCTCCACTTT.

This chain links TRBV12-3 or TRBV12-4 with TRBJ2-1; 8 bases agree with TRBD2. The V and J ends lost 5 bases and 6 bases, in that order; junction bases with no gene match: 9. This CDR3 spans 15 amino acids. The CDR3 sequence: CASSRTAGVPNEQFF. As DNA, the CDR3 is TGTGCCAGCAGTCGGACAGCGGGAGTTCCCAATGAGCAGTTCTTC.